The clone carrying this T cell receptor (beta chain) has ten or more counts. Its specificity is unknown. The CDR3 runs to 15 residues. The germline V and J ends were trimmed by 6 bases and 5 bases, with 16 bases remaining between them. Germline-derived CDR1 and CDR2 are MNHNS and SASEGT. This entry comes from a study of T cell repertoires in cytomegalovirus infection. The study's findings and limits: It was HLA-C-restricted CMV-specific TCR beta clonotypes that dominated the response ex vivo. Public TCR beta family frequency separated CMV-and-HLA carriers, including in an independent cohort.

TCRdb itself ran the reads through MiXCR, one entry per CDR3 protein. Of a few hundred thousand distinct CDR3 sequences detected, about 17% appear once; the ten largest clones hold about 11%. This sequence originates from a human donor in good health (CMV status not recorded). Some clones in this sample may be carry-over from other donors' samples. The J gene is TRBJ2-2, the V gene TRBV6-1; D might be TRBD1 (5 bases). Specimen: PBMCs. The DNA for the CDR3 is TGTGCCAGCAGAAACACAGGAAACCCTACCGGGGAGCTGTTTTTT. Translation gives CASRNTGNPTGELFF.